Shown below are 14 T cell receptor beta chains from a single sample sequenced in a study of beta chain features in type 1 diabetes. General study points: Moderate but significant shortening of TCRB CDR3s was recorded in all four CD4+ subsets from Type 1 diabetes patients.

As every portion of the isolated RNA was reverse transcribed, the sequencing read expressed TCRB transcripts. Produced via immunoSEQ multiplex PCR; TCRdb's table is partial and in-frame only. This sample carries some 15,000 clones, 55% to 75% of them seen once, and the ten largest clones take less than 2.5%. These receptors lack a known antigen. Sequenced sample: Tregs from blood. These receptors originate from a man younger than 40 with type 1 diabetes.

This sequence joins TRBV14 and TRBJ2-1, with D possibly being TRBD2 (6 bases). The CDR3 contains 16 residues. Germline V gene data show CDR1 as SGHDN and CDR2 as FVKESK. Trimming pared 6 bases from V and 8 bases from J, leaving 23 bases between. CDR3 in amino acids: CASRHGLFRRSDEQFF. CDR3 sequence (DNA): TGTGCCAGCAGGCACGGACTATTCAGGCGATCGGATGAGCAGTTCTTC.

The chain combines TRBV5-1 with TRBJ2-3; the D gene is possibly TRBD1 (5 bases). There are 14 residues in the CDR3. With 4 bases removed from V and 6 bases from J, the gap between germline ends came to 15 bases. CDR1 SGHRS and CDR2 YFSETQ come from the germline V gene. As DNA, the CDR3 is TGCGCCAGCAGCCTGGGTGGGGCCCCTGATACGCAGTATTTT. Protein: CASSLGGAPDTQYF.

V gene TRBV30 combines with J gene TRBJ2-1; TRBD1 is a possible D gene (5 bases). V was shortened by 3 bases and J by 5 bases, with 5 bases between the two germline ends. The CDR3 consists of 11 residues. Germline assignment: CDR1 GTSNPN and CDR2 SVGIG (reference sequence). For the CDR3, the DNA is TGTGCCTGGAGACAGGACAATGAGCAGTTCTTC. It is translated as CAWRQDNEQFF. The full variable domain, with the rest looked up from reference TRBV30 and TRBJ2-1, is SQTIHQWPATLVQPVGSPLSLECTVEGTSNPNLYWYRQAAGRGLQLLFYSVGIGQISSEVPQNLSASRPQDRQFILSSKKLLLSDSGFYLCAWRQDNEQFFGPGTRLTVL.

V is TRBV14 and J is TRBJ2-7, with a weak D call TRBD1 (7 bases). Trimming pared 4 bases from V and 7 bases from J, leaving 14 bases between. Germline V gene data show CDR1 as SGHDN and CDR2 as FVKESK. CDR3 length: 13 residues. CDR3 amino acids: CASSLQGGGEQYF. DNA for the CDR3: TGTGCCAGCAGCCTCCAGGGGGGAGGAGAGCAGTACTTC.

The chain combines TRBV29-1 with TRBJ1-1, with D hard to call. The CDR3 consists of 12 residues. Looked up from germline, CDR1 is SQVTM and CDR2 is ANQGSEA. Trimming shortened V by 6 bases and J by 1 base, and 9 bases separated the two germline ends. The CDR3 coding sequence is TGCAGCGTCGCCTACTGGAACACTGAAGCTTTCTTT. Its translation: CSVAYWNTEAFF.

CDR3: CASSEWATGRAETQYF. The CDR3 DNA sequence: TGTGCCAGCAGTGAATGGGCGACAGGGCGGGCGGAGACCCAGTACTTC. The gene calls are TRBV6-1 and TRBJ2-5; 7 nucleotides align to TRBD1. Germline CDR1 MNHNS, CDR2 SASEGT. The CDR3 has 16 residues. V shed 2 bases and J 5 bases; nucleotides not matched to a gene: 11.

The rearrangement links TRBV6-1 to TRBJ1-1, with a weak D call TRBD1 (5 bases). Trimming shortened V by 3 bases and J by 5 bases, and 13 bases separated the two germline ends. This CDR3 is built from 14 residues. The germline V gene has CDR1 MNHNS and CDR2 SASEGT. CDR3 coding DNA: TGTGCCAGCAGTGACGTTCTTAGGGGAACTGAAGCTTTCTTT. Translated: CASSDVLRGTEAFF.

The CDR3 bases are TGCAGCGTTGGTTCCGCCAGGGAGTATTTT. It encodes CSVGSAREYF. V is TRBV29-1 and J is TRBJ2-3; weak D call: TRBD1 (5 bases). Germline values: CDR1 SQVTM, CDR2 ANQGSEA. This CDR3 is built from 10 residues. V dropped 4 bases and J dropped 13 bases, with 12 bases sitting between them.

V and J are TRBV19 and TRBJ2-1; 8 bases map to TRBD1. CDR3 length: 14 amino acids. Germline trimming cut 3 bases from V and 9 bases from J; bases unmatched to any gene: 7. Germline CDR1 is LNHDA and CDR2 is SQIVND (reference sequence). Here the CDR3 reads CASSISGTGSEQFF. In DNA form, the CDR3 reads TGTGCCAGTAGTATTTCCGGGACAGGCAGTGAGCAGTTCTTC.

The chain joins TRBV5-4 to TRBJ1-2, with D tentatively TRBD1 (5 bases). With 3 bases removed from V and 2 bases from J, the gap between germline ends came to 17 bases. The CDR3 is made up of 16 amino acids. CDR1 is SGHNT and CDR2 is YYREEE in the germline V gene (reference sequence). The CDR3 reads CASSYGGAGQNYGYTF. CDR3 in DNA: TGTGCCAGCAGCTACGGAGGGGCAGGGCAAAACTATGGCTACACCTTC.

This clone was observed a handful of times. The rearrangement joins TRBV7-2 to TRBJ2-1; 15 positions match TRBD2. The CDR3 is made up of 14 amino acids. The germline V gene has CDR1 SGHTA and CDR2 FQGNSA. With 5 bases clipped from V and 9 bases from J, the junction kept 2 bases outside the gene matches. In nucleotides, the CDR3 is TGTGCCAGCAGCGGACTAGCGGGAGGGAGTGAGCAGTTCTTC. This encodes CASSGLAGGSEQFF.

The chain is built from TRBV7-2 and TRBJ2-3; 10 nucleotides line up with TRBD2. The V gene's germline CDR1 is SGHTA and CDR2 FQGNSA. This CDR3 has 16 residues. J was trimmed by 2 bases and V by 3 bases; bases with no gene match: 5. CDR3 DNA: TGTGCCAGCAGCTTCCTACTAGCGGGATCCACAGATACGCAGTATTTT. Its protein product is CASSFLLAGSTDTQYF.

This clone was detected only once. CDR3: CASSLHSGGSSYNEQFF. For the CDR3, the DNA is TGTGCCAGCAGCCTCCATAGCGGGGGGAGCTCCTACAATGAGCAGTTCTTC. The J gene is TRBJ2-1, the V gene TRBV11-2; 10 bases are shared with TRBD2. The CDR3 length is 17 residues. CDR1 is SGHAT and CDR2 is FQNNGV in the germline V gene. V was pared by 5 bases and J by 0 bases, with 7 bases of the junction left unmatched.

The V call is TRBV10-3, the J call TRBJ1-1, with TRBD1 identical over 7 bases. Per the germline V gene, CDR1 is ENHRY and CDR2 is SYGVKD. This CDR3 is 13 amino acids long. V trimming: 6 bases; J trimming: 4 bases; junction bases outside the gene matches: 5. CDR3 bases: TGTGCCATCAGAGCAGGGGGAGGCACTGAAGCTTTCTTT. This gives the protein CAIRAGGGTEAFF.